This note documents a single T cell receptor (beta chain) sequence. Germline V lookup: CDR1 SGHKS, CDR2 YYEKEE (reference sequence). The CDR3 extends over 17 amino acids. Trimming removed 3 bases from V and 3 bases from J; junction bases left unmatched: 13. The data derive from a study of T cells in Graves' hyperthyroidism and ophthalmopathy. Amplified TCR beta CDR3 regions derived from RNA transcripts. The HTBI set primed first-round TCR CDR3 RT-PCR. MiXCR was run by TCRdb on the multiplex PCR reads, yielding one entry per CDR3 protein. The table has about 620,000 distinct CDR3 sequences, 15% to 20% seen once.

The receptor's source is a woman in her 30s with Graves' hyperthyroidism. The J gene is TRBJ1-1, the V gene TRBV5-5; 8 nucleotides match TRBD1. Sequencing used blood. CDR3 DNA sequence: TGTGCCAGCAGCTCTCCTTCCCTCAGGGGGCCCTACACTGAAGCTTTCTTT. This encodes CASSSPSLRGPYTEAFF.